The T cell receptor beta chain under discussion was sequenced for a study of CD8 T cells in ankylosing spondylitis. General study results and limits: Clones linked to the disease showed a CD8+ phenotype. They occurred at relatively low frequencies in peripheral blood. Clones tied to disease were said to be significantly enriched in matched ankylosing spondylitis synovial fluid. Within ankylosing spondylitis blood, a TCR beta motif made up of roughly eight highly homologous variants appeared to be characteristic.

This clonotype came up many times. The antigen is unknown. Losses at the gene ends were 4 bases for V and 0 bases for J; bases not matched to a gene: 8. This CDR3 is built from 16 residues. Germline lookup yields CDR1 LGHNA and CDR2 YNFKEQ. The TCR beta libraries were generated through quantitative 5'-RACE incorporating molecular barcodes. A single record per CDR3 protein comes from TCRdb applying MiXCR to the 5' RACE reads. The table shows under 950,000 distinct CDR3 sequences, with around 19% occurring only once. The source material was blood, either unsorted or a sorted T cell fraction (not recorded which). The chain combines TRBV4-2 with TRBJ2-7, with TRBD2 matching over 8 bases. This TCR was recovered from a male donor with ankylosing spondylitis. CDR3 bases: TGTGCCAGCAGCCGAGAACTAGCGGAGAGCTCCTACGAGCAGTACTTC. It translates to CASSRELAESSYEQYF.